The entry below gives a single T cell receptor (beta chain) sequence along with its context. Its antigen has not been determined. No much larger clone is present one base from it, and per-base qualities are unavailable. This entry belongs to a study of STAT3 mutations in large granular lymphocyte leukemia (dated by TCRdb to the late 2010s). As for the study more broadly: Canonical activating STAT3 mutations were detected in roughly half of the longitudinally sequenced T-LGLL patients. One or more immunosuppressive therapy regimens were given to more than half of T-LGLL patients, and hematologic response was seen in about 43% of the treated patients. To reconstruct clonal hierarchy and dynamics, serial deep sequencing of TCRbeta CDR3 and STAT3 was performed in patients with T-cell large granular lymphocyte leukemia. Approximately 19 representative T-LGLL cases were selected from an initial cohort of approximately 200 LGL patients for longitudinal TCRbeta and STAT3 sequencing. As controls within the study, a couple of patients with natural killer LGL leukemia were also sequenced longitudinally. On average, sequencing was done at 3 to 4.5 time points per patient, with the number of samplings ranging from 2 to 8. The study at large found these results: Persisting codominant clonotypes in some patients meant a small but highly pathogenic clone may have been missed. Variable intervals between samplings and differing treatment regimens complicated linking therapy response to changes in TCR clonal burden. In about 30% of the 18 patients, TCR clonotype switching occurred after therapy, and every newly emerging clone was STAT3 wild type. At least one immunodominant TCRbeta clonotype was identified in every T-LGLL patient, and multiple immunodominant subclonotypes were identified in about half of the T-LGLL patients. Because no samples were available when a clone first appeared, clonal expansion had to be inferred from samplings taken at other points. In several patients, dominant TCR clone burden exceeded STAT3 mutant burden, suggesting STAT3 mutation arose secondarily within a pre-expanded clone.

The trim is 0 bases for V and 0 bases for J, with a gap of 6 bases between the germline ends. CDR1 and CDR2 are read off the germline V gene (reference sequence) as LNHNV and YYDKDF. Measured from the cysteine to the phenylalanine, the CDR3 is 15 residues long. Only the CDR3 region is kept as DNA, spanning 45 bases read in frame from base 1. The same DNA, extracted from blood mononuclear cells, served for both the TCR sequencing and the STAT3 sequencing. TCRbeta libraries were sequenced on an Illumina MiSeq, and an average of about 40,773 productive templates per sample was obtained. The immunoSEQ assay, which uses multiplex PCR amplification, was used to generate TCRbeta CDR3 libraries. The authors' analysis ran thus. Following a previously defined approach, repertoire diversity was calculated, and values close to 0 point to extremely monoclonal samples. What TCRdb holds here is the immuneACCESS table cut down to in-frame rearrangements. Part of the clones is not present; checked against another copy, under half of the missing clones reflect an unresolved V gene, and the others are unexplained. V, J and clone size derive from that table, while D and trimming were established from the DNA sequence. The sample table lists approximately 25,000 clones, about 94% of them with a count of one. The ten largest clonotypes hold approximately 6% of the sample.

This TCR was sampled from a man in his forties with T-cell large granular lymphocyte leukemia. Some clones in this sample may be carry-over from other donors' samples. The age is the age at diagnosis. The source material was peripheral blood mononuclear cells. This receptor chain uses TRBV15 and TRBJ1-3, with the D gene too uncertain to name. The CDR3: CATSRDPDSGNTIYF. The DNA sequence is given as TGTGCCACCAGCAGAGATCCCGACTCTGGAAACACCATATATTTT.